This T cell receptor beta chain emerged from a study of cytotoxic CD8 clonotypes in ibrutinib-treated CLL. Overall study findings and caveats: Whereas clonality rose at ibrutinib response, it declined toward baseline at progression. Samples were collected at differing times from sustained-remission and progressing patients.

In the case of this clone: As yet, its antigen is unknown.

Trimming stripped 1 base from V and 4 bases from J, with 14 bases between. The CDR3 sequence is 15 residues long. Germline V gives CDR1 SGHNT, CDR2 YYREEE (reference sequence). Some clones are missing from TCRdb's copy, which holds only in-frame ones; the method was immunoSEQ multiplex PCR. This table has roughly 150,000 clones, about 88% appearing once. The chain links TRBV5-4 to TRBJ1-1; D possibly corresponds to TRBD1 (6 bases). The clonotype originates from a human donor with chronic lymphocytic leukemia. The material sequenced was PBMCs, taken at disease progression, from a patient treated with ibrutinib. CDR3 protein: CASSLNRVVSTEAFF. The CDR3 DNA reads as TGTGCCAGCAGCTTGAACAGGGTGGTGAGCACTGAAGCTTTCTTT. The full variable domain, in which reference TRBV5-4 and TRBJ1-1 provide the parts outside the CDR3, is ETGVTQSPTHLIKTRGQQVTLRCSSQSGHNTVSWYQQALGQGPQFIFQYYREEENGRGNFPPRFSGLQFPNYSSELNVNALELDDSALYLCASSLNRVVSTEAFFGQGTRLTVV.